This T cell receptor beta chain was captured by sequencing in a study of early T cells in non-severe SARS-CoV-2 infection. Overall study context: Chains were not paired, and sequencing was done on bulk RNA from unsorted whole blood. Study results and limitations: Matching results from VDJdb favored anti-spike CD8 responses, leaving private and CD4 specificities undetected.

CDR1 is WNHNN, CDR2 SYGVQD, per germline (reference sequence). The V gene lost 2 bases and the J gene lost 5 bases, with 15 bases spanning the gap. CDR3 length: 15 residues. This clonotype appeared many times. Its antigen is undetermined. The protocol attached unique molecular identifiers to individual cDNA molecules. TCRdb re-analysed the 5' RACE reads in MiXCR, keeping a single row per CDR3 protein. The table has tens of thousands of distinct CDR3 sequences, roughly 13% seen once. The sequencing sample was made of whole blood. The source is an adult who was a healthcare worker with PCR-confirmed SARS-CoV-2 infection or an uninfected control (not recorded which). The chain is built from TRBV10-1 and TRBJ1-1, with D possibly TRBD1 on 5 matching bases. The chain's CDR3 is CASSEAGTLETEAFF. In DNA form, the CDR3 reads TGCGCCAGCAGTGAGGCCGGGACCTTGGAGACTGAAGCTTTCTTT.